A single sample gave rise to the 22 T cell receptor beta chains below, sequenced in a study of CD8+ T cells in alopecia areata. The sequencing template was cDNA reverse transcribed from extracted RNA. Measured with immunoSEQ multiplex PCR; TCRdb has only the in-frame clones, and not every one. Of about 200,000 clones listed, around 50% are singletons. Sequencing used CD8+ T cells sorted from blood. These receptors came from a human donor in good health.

The CDR3 DNA reads TGTGCCAGCAGCTTGGTGGGACTCCCGGAGCTGTTTTTT. Amino acid sequence: CASSLVGLPELFF. This rearrangement joins TRBV5-6 to TRBJ2-2, with D perhaps TRBD2 (6 bases). This CDR3 contains 13 residues. Per the germline V gene, CDR1 is SGHDT and CDR2 is YYEEEE. Trimming took 0 bases from V and 10 from J, leaving 10 bases between them.

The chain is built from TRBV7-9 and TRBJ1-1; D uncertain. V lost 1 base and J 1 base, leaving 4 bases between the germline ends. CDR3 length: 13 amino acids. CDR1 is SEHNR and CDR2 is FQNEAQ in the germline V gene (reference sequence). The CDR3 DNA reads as TGTGCCAGCAGCTTAGACCCGAACACTGAAGCTTTCTTT. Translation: CASSLDPNTEAFF.

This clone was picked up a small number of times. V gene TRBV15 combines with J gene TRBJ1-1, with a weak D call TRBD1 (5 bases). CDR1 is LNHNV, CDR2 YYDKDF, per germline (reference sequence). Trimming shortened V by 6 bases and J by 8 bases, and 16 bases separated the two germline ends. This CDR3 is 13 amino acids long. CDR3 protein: CATRKVRGEEAFF. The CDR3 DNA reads TGTGCCACCAGAAAGGTGAGAGGGGAGGAAGCTTTCTTT.

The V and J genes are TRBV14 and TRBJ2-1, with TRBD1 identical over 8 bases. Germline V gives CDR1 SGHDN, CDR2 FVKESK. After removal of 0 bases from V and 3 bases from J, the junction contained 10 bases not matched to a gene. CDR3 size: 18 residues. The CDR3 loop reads CASSQDVWTGYGYNEQFF. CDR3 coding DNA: TGTGCCAGCAGCCAAGATGTGTGGACAGGGTACGGCTACAATGAGCAGTTCTTC.

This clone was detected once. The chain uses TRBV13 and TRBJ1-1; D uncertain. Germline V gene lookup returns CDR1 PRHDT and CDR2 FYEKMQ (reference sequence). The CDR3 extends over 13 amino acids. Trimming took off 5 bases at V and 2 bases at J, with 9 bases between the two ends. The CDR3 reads CASSMGPNTEAFF. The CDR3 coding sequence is TGTGCCAGCAGCATGGGTCCAAACACTGAAGCTTTCTTT. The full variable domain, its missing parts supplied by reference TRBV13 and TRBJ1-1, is AAGVIQSPRHLIKEKRETATLKCYPIPRHDTVYWYQQGPGQDPQFLISFYEKMQSDKGSIPDRFSAQQFSDYHSELNMSSLELGDSALYFCASSMGPNTEAFFGQGTRLTVV.

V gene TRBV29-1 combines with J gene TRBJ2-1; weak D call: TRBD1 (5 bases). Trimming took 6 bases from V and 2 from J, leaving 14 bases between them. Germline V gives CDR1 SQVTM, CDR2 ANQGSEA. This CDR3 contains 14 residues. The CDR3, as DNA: TGCAGCGTGAGATCAGGGTCCCCCTACAATGAGCAGTTCTTC. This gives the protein CSVRSGSPYNEQFF.

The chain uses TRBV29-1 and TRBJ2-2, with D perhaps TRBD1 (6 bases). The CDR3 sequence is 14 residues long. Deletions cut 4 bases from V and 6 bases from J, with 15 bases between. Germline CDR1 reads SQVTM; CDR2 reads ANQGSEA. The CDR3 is CSVGVTGGSGELFF. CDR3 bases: TGCAGCGTTGGGGTGACAGGCGGCTCCGGGGAGCTGTTTTTT.

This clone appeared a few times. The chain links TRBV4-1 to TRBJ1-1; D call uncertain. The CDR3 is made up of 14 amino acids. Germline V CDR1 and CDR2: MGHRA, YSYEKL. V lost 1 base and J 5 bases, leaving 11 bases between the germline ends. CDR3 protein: CASSQVGFGTEAFF. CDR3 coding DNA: TGCGCCAGCAGCCAAGTCGGATTCGGGACTGAAGCTTTCTTT.

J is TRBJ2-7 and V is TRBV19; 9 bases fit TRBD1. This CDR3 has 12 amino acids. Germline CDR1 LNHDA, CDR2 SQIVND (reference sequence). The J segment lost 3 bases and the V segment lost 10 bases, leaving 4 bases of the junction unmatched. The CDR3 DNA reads TGTGCCACCCTGGACAGGGGCTACGAGCAGTACTTC. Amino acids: CATLDRGYEQYF.

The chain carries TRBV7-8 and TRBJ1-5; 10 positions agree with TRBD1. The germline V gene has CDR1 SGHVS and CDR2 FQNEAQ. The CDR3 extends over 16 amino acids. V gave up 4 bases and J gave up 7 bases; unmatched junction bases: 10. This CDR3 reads CASSSRTGGTGQPQHF. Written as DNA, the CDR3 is TGTGCCAGCAGCTCCAGGACAGGGGGGACAGGGCAGCCCCAGCATTTT.

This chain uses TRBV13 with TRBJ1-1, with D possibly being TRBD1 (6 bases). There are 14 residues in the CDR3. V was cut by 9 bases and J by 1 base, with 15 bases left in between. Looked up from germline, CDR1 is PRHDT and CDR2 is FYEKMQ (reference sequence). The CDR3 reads CASTLGGENTEAFF. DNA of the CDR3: TGTGCCAGTACTCTAGGGGGGGAGAACACTGAAGCTTTCTTT.

The CDR3 region has the DNA TGTGCCAGCAGTGAATGGAGGGGAGGTGGTGAGCAGTTCTTC. Amino acid sequence: CASSEWRGGGEQFF. The chain is built from TRBV25-1 and TRBJ2-1; possible D gene TRBD2, 6 bases. The CDR3 has 14 amino acids. The ends were cut back, 1 base at V and 9 bases at J, with 13 bases in the middle. Germline V gene sequence: CDR1 MGHDK, CDR2 SYGVNS.

The DNA of the CDR3 is TGTGCCAGCAGCGTAGACGGGCACACCTACGAGCAGTACTTC. It is translated as CASSVDGHTYEQYF. The chain carries TRBV9 and TRBJ2-7; D is unclear. Trimming took 0 bases from V and 2 from J, leaving 9 bases between them. Germline CDR1 reads SGDLS; CDR2 reads YYNGEE. This CDR3 has 14 residues.

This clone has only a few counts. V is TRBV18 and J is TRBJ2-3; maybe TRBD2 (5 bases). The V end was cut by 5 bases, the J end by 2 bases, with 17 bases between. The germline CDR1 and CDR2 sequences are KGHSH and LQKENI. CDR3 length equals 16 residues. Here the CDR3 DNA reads TGTGCCAGCTCAGTCTTTCCGGGATTACTCACAGATACGCAGTATTTT. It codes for CASSVFPGLLTDTQYF. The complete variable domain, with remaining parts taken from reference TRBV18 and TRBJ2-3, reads NAGVMQNPRHLVRRRGQEARLRCSPMKGHSHVYWYRQLPEEGLKFMVYLQKENIIDESGMPKERFSAEFPKEGPSILRIQQVVRGDSAAYFCASSVFPGLLTDTQYFGPGTRLTVL.

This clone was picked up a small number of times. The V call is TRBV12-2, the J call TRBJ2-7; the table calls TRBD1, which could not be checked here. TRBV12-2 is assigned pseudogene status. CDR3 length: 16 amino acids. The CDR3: CASRSPGEQSSYEQYF. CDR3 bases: TGTGCAAGTCGCTCCCCAGGTGAACAGAGCTCCTACGAGCAGTACTTC.

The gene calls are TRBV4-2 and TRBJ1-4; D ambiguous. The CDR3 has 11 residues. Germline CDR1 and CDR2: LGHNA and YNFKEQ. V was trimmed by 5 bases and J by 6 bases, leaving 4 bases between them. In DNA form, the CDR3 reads TGTGCCAGCAGCGACCATGAAAAACTGTTTTTT. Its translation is CASSDHEKLFF.

As DNA, the CDR3 is TGTGCCTGGAGCCGGGGGCTGGGGGCGCGGGATGAGCAGTTCTTC. This translates into CAWSRGLGARDEQFF. The V call is TRBV30, the J call TRBJ2-1; either TRBD1 or TRBD2 may supply D (6 bases each). The V and J ends lost 3 bases and 8 bases respectively, with 20 bases between them. The germline gives CDR1 GTSNPN, CDR2 SVGIG (reference sequence). The CDR3 is 15 amino acids.

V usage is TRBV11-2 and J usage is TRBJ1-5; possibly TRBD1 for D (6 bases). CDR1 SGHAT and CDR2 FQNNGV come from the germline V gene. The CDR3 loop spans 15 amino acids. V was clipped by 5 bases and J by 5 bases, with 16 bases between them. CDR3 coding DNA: TGTGCCAGCAGCCCTGGAAGGGGGGGGTATCAGCCCCAGCATTTT. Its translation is CASSPGRGGYQPQHF.

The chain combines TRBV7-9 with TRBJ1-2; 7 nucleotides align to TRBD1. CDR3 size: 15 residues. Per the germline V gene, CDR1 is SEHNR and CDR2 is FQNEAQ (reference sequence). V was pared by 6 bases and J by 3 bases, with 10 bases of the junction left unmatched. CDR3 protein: CASSYTGTEHYGYTF. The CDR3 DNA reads TGTGCCAGCAGTTATACCGGGACAGAGCACTATGGCTACACCTTC.

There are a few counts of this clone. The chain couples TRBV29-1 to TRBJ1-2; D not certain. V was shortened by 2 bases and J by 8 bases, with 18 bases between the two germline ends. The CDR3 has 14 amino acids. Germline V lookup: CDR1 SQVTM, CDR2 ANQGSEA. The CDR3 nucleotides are TGCAGCGTTGAATCAACGTACGGGCCTCGAGGCTACACCTTC. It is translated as CSVESTYGPRGYTF. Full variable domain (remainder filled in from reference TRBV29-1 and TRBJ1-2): SAVISQKPSRDICQRGTSLTIQCQVDSQVTMMFWYRQQPGQSLTLIATANQGSEATYESGFVIDKFPISRPNLTFSTLTVSNMSPEDSSIYLCSVESTYGPRGYTFGSGTRLTVV.

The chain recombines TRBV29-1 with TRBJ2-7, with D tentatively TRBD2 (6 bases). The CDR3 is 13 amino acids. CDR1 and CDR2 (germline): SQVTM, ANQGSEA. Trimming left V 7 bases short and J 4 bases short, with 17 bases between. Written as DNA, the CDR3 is TGCAGCGCCTACCTGGACCTAGCGTACGAGCAGTACTTC. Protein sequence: CSAYLDLAYEQYF.

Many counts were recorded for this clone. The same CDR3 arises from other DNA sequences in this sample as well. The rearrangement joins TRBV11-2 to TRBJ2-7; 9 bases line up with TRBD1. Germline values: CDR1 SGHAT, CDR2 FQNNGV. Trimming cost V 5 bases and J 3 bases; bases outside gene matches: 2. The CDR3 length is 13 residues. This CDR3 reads CASSGTGSYEQYF. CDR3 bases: TGTGCCAGCAGCGGGACAGGGAGCTACGAGCAGTACTTC.